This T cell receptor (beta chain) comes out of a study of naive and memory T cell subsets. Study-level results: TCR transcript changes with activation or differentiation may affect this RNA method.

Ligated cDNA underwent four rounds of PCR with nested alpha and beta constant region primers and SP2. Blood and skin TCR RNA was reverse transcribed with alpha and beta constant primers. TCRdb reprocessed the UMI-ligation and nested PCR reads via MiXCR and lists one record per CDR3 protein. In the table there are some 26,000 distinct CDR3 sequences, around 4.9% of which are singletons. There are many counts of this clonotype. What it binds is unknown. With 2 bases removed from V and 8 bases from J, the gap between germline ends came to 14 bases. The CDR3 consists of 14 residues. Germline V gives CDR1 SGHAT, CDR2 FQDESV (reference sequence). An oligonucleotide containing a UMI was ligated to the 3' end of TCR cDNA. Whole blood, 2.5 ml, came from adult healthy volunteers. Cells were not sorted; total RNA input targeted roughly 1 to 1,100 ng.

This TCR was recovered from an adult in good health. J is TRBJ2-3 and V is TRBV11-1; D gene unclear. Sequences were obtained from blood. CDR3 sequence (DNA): TGTGCCAGCAGCTTAAGGCAAGGTCGCCTTACGCAGTATTTT. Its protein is CASSLRQGRLTQYF.